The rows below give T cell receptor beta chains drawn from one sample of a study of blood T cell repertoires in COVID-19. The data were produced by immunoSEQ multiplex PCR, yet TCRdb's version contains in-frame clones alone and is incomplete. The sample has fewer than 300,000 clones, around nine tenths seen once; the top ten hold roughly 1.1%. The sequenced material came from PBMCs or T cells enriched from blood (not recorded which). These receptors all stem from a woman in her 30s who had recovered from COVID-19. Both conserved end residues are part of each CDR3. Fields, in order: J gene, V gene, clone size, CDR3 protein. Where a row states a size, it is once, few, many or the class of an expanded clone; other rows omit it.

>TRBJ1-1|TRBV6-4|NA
CASSEIGQAINTEAFF
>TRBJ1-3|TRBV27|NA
CASSLSGQGRNTIYF
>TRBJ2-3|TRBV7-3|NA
CASSPRGADTQYF
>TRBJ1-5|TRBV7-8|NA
CASSSGQVLSNQPQHF
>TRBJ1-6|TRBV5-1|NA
CASSLSGIYNSPLHF
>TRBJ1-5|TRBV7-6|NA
CASSQGAGQINQPQHF
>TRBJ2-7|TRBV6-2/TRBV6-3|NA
CASSSPGRTSIGAEQYF
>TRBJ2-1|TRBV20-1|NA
CSARVHTEQFF
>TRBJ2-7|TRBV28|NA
CASSLSSEQYF
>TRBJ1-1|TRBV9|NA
CASSVQMNTEAFF
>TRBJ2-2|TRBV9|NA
CASSERGREAGELFF
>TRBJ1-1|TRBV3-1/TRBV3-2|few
CASSQDQVNTEAFF
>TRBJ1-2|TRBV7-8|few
CASSPRQGNYGYTF
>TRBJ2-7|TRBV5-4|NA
CASSVTSGSYEQYF
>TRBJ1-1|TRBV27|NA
CASSAGQGAVGSEAFF
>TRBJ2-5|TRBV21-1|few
CASSQRTSGGQETQYF
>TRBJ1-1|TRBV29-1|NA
CSVRPGVNTEAFF
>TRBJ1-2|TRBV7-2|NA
CASRTGGSYGYTF
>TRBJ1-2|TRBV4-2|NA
CASSRSAATRYGYTF
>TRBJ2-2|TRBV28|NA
CASSPVTGELFF
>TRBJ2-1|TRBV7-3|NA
CASSLDGGSAYNEQFF
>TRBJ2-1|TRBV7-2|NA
CASSPGGTSGKNEQFF
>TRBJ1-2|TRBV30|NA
CAWSSGEGGYTF
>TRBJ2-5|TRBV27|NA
CASSLYKGQETQYF
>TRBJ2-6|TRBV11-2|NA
CASGGAWTGYSGANVLTF
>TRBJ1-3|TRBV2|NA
CASSADLRGGVAVIYF
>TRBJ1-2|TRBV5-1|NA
CASSLGQEKGYGYTF
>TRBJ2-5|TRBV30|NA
CAWSTGTSGNQETQYF
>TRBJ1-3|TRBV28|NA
CASSRGLSGNTIYF
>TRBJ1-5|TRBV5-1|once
CASSPGTANQPQHF
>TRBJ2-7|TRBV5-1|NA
CASSVASVPEQYF
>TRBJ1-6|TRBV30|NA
CAWSDETVSPLHF
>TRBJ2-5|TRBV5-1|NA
CASSYGTGSRETQYF
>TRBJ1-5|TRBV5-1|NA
CASSLDRSSNQPQHF
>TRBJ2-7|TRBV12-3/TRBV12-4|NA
CASRGGQGYEQYF
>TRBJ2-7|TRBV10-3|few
CAISDSRDSYEQYF
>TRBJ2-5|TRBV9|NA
CASSVATGRETQYF
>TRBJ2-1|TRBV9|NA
CASSVLNEQFF
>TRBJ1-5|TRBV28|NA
CASSSSGTGMNQPQHF
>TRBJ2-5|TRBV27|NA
CASSLLDSQETQYF
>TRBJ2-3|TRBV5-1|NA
CASSLSRQGFLDTQYF
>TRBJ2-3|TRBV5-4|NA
CASSPLPAGGLSTDTQYF
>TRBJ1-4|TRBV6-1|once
CASSEARTSRWEKLFF
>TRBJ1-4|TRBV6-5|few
CASSYRRGEKLFF
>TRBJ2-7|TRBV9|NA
CASSPLAGSSYEQYF
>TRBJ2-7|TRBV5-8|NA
CASSLSTDSFYEQYF
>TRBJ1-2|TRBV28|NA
CASRPGQVPNYGYTF
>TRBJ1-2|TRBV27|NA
CASSLYSQANYGYTF
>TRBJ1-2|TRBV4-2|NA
CASSTPDRAYGYTF
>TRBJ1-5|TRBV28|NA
CASSRDRVQPQHF
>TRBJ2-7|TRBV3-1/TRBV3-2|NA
CASSQSGYEQYF
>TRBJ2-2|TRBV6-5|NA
CASSGDTGELFF